The rows below give T cell receptor beta chains drawn from one sample of a study of blood T cell repertoires in COVID-19. Sequenced by immunoSEQ multiplex PCR; TCRdb stores in-frame clones only, minus some. This table has 95,000 to 120,000 clones, about four fifths appearing once. Sample: peripheral blood. Source of these receptors: a woman in her sixties or seventies with acute or convalescent COVID-19. CDR3s include the opening cysteine and the closing phenylalanine or tryptophan. A D gene is named only where the DNA matches it firmly. Size is stated for part of the rows, as once, few or many counts, or as a class when the clone is expanded.

d_call	clone_size	v_call	j_call	cdr3_length	cdr3_aa	cdr3_nt
-	-	TRBV28	TRBJ1-1	16	CASSLNTIGADTEAFF	TGTGCCAGCAGTTTGAACACTATTGGGGCGGACACTGAAGCTTTCTTT
TRBD2	-	TRBV7-9	TRBJ2-1	17	CASSPSGGRARGNEQFF	TGTGCCAGCAGCCCATCGGGCGGGAGGGCCAGGGGAAATGAGCAGTTCTTC
TRBD1	-	TRBV6-5	TRBJ2-3	15	CASSQDRDGTDTQYF	TGTGCCAGCAGTCAGGACAGGGACGGCACAGATACGCAGTATTTT
TRBD1	-	TRBV5-8	TRBJ1-2	14	CASSLSTGGLGYTF	TGTGCCAGCAGCTTGTCGACAGGGGGCTTAGGCTACACCTTC
-	-	TRBV18	TRBJ1-3	17	CASSPEGATVSGNTIYF	TGTGCCAGCTCACCGGAAGGGGCAACAGTCTCTGGAAACACCATATATTTT
-	-	TRBV7-9	TRBJ2-2	14	CASSITGYTGELFF	TGTGCCAGCAGCATCACAGGGTACACCGGGGAGCTGTTTTTT
-	-	TRBV19	TRBJ1-3	13	CASLGFSGNTIYF	TGTGCCAGCCTAGGATTCTCTGGAAACACCATATATTTT
-	-	TRBV28	TRBJ1-5	17	CASSPLWGRESNQPQHF	TGTGCCAGCAGTCCCCTTTGGGGCAGAGAGAGCAATCAGCCCCAGCATTTT
-	few	TRBV6-6	TRBJ1-1	15	CASSYPGQNNTEAFF	TGTGCCAGCAGTTACCCAGGACAGAATAACACTGAAGCTTTCTTT
-	-	TRBV7-3	TRBJ1-1	12	CASSLGEGEAFF	TGTGCCAGCAGCCTGGGGGAGGGGGAAGCTTTCTTT
-	-	TRBV4-1	TRBJ2-1	13	CASSQVEVSRLVF	TGCGCCAGCAGCCAAGTGGAGGTATCTCGTTTGGTCTTC
-	-	TRBV7-9	TRBJ2-4	16	CASSLSSQLAKNIQYF	TGTGCCAGCAGCTTATCGTCGCAGTTAGCCAAAAACATTCAGTACTTC
-	-	TRBV7-9	TRBJ1-2	13	CASSLGGHYGYTF	TGTGCCAGCAGCTTAGGGGGCCACTATGGCTACACCTTC
TRBD1	-	TRBV19	TRBJ1-3	14	CATRTGQAGNTIYF	TGTGCCACCAGAACGGGACAGGCTGGAAACACCATATATTTT
TRBD1	-	TRBV2	TRBJ1-4	14	CASRGQRTNEKLFF	TGTGCCAGCAGGGGACAGCGGACTAATGAAAAACTGTTTTTT
TRBD2	-	TRBV27	TRBJ2-3	18	CASRPDLLAGATLDTQYF	TGTGCCAGCAGACCCGACCTTCTAGCGGGAGCCACCTTGGATACGCAGTATTTT
TRBD1	-	TRBV23-1	TRBJ1-6	14	CASTRTGRESPLHF	TGCGCCAGCACTCGGACAGGGAGGGAGTCACCCCTCCACTTT
TRBD1	once	TRBV7-2	TRBJ1-4	15	CASSVTGGSSEKLFF	TGTGCCAGCAGCGTAACAGGGGGATCAAGTGAAAAACTGTTTTTT
TRBD1	-	TRBV5-6	TRBJ1-1	16	CASSLTGGYGNTEAFF	TGTGCCAGCAGCTTGACAGGGGGCTATGGGAACACTGAAGCTTTCTTT